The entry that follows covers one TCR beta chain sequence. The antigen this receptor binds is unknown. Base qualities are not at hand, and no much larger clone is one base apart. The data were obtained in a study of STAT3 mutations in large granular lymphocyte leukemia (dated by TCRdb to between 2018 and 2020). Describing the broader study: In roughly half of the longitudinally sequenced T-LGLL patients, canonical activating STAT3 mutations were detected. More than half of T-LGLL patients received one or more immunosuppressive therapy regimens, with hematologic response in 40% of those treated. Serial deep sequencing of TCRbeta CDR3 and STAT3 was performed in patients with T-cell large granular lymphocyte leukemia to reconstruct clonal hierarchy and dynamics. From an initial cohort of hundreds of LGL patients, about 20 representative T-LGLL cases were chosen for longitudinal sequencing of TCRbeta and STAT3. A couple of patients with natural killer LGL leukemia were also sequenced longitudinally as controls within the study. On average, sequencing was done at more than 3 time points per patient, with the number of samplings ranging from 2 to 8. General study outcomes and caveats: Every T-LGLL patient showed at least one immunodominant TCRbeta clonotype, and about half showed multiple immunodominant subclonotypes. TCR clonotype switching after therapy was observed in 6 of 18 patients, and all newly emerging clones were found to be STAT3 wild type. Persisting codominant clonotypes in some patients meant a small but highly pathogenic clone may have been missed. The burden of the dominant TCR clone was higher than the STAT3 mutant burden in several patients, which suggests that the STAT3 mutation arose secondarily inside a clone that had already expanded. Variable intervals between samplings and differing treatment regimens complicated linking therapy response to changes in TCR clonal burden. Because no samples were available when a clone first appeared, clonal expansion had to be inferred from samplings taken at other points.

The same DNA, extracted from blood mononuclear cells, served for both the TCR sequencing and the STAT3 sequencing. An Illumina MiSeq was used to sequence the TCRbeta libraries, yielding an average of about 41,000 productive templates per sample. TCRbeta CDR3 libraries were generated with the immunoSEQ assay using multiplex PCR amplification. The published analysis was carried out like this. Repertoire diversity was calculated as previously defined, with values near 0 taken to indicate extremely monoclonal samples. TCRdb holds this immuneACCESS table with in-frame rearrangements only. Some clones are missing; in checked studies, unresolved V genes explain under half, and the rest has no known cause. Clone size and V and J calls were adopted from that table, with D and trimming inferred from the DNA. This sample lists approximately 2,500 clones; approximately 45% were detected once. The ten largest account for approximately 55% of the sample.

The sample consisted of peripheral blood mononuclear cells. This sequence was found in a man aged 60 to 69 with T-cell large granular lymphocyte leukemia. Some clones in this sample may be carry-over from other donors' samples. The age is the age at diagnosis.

The CDR3: CASSQERAVNQPQHF. The DNA sequence is TGCGCCAGCAGCCAAGAGAGGGCAGTCAATCAGCCCCAGCATTTT. The receptor chain draws on TRBV4-3 and TRBJ1-5; the D gene assignment is ambiguous. CDR3 length: 15 amino acids, cysteine to phenylalanine. Of the read, only the CDR3 DNA is kept; its 45 bases are in frame from base 1. The germline V gene yields LGHNA for CDR1 and YSLEER for CDR2. V is reduced by 0 bases and J by 3 bases, leaving a spacing of 9 bases between them.